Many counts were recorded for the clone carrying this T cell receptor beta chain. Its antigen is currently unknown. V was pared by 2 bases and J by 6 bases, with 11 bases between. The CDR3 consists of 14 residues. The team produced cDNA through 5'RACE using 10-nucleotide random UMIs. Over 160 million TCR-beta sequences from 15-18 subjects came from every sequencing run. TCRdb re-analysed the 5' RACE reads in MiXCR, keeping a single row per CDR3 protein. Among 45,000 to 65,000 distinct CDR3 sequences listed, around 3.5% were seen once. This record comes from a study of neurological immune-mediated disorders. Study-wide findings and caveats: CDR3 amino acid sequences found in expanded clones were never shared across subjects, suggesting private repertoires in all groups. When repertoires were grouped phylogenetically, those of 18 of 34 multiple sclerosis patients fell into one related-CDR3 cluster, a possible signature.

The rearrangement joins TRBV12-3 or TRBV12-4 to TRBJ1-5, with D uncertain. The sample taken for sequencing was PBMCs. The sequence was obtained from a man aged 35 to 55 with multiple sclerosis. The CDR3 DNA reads TGTGCCAGCAGTTTAACCGGCGACGGTCAGCCCCAGCATTTT. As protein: CASSLTGDGQPQHF.